These 24 T cell receptor beta chains came from one sample sequenced in a study of brain T cells in children with intractable seizures. Clones were read by immunoSEQ multiplex PCR, and TCRdb kept only the in-frame ones, dropping some. Of about 120,000 clones detected, roughly 94% appear once; the ten largest clones hold around 4.1%. The sequencing used peripheral blood, collected at surgery. Receptors originate from a boy under two years old with hemimegalencephaly and intractable seizures.

The rearrangement joins TRBV27 to TRBJ2-7, with TRBD2 matching over 7 bases. This CDR3 has 16 amino acids. CDR1 and CDR2 (germline): MNHEY, SMNVEV (reference sequence). The V segment lost 5 bases and the J segment 2 bases; nucleotides outside the gene matches: 12. The CDR3 DNA reads as TGTGCCAGCAGTCCCTCGTGGGGGGGTTTTACCTACGAGCAGTACTTC. Its protein is CASSPSWGGFTYEQYF.

The chain is built from TRBV9 and TRBJ2-1; 11 bases agree with TRBD2. In germline, CDR1 is SGDLS, CDR2 YYNGEE. The V and J ends lost 2 bases and 6 bases, in that order; junction bases with no gene match: 10. The CDR3 sequence is 17 residues long. In nucleotides, the CDR3 is TGTGCCAGCAGCGTGGACCCGACTAGCGGGGTCCTCAATGAGCAGTTCTTC. Its translation: CASSVDPTSGVLNEQFF.

V gene TRBV27 combines with J gene TRBJ1-5; TRBD1 is a possible D gene (6 bases). The CDR3 has 14 residues. Trimming pared 6 bases from V and 6 bases from J, leaving 15 bases between. Germline V lookup: CDR1 MNHEY, CDR2 SMNVEV (reference sequence). CDR3: CASSLGGWGQPQHF. In DNA form, the CDR3 reads TGTGCCAGCAGCCTAGGGGGGTGGGGTCAGCCCCAGCATTTT.

The genes are TRBV7-7 and TRBJ2-1; 9 bases fit TRBD2. The V gene end was trimmed by 4 bases and the J gene end by 6 bases; junction bases not matched to a gene: 1. The CDR3 runs to 13 residues. CDR1 is SSHAT, CDR2 FNYEAQ, per germline (reference sequence). Here the CDR3 DNA reads TGTGCCAGCAGCTCGGGACTAGCCAATGAGCAGTTCTTC. Translation gives CASSSGLANEQFF.

This sequence joins TRBV7-9 and TRBJ1-1; TRBD1 might be the D (5 bases). Trimming removed 5 bases at V and 10 bases at J, with 17 bases between. Looked up from germline, CDR1 is SEHNR and CDR2 is FQNEAQ (reference sequence). The CDR3 runs 13 residues. DNA of the CDR3: TGTGCCAGCAGCGCGGGACTCGGGAGGGGAGCTTTCTTT. Its translation is CASSAGLGRGAFF.

This clone appeared a single time. The CDR3 here is CASSTFSGLSTDTQYF. CDR3 nucleotide sequence: TGTGCCAGCAGCACATTTAGCGGGCTCAGCACAGATACGCAGTATTTT. The chain links TRBV9 to TRBJ2-3; 7 nucleotides agree with TRBD2. The CDR3 sequence is 16 residues long. Per germline, CDR1 SGDLS and CDR2 YYNGEE. V was pared by 4 bases and J by 0 bases, with 8 bases of the junction left unmatched.

The J gene is TRBJ2-1, the V gene TRBV5-1, with D possibly matching TRBD1 (5 bases). Trimming pared 0 bases from V and 10 bases from J, leaving 11 bases between. Germline lookup yields CDR1 SGHRS and CDR2 YFSETQ. The CDR3 is made up of 13 amino acids. CDR3 in amino acids: CASSLGLAGEQFF. In DNA form, the CDR3 reads TGCGCCAGCAGCTTGGGCTTAGCAGGGGAGCAGTTCTTC.

The CDR3 DNA reads as TGTGCCAGTAGTATCAGGAGGACTAGCGAGCAAGAGACCCAGTACTTC. It translates to CASSIRRTSEQETQYF. This sequence joins TRBV19 and TRBJ2-5; 9 bases agree with TRBD2. This CDR3 contains 16 residues. Germline CDR1 LNHDA, CDR2 SQIVND (reference sequence). The trim removed 3 bases at V and 2 bases at J, leaving 7 bases unmatched.

The genes are TRBV6-5 and TRBJ2-7, with 8 bases that match TRBD2. V dropped 2 bases and J dropped 2; count of bases not matched to a gene: 2. The length of the CDR3 is 14 residues. Germline V gene data show CDR1 as MNHEY and CDR2 as SVGAGI. Here the CDR3 DNA reads TGTGCCAGCAGTTACGGACTAGCTACCTACGAGCAGTACTTC. Protein product: CASSYGLATYEQYF.

This clone has more than one count but fewer than ten. The CDR3 protein is CASSFLDSYGYTF. CDR3 DNA: TGTGCCAGCAGCTTCCTGGACAGCTATGGCTACACCTTC. The chain joins TRBV27 to TRBJ1-2; D is perhaps TRBD1 (6 bases). Germline CDR1 and CDR2: MNHEY and SMNVEV (reference sequence). V lost 6 bases, J lost 4 bases, and 12 bases lay in between. The CDR3 extends over 13 amino acids.

V and J are TRBV12-3 or TRBV12-4 and TRBJ2-7; tentative D call: TRBD1 (5 bases). This CDR3 region has 13 residues. Trimming removed 2 bases at V and 9 bases at J, with 14 bases between. The CDR3 sequence: CASSLRVQVGQYF. Here the CDR3 DNA reads TGTGCCAGCAGTTTAAGGGTACAGGTAGGGCAGTACTTC.

This clone was seen more than once but under ten times. This chain links TRBV2 with TRBJ1-2; the match to TRBD1 covers 8 bases. The germline gives CDR1 SNHLY, CDR2 FYNNEI. V lost 4 bases to trimming and J lost 3 bases; unmatched junction nucleotides: 4. This CDR3 has 14 amino acids. CDR3 sequence (DNA): TGTGCCAGCAGTGCCACGGACAGGGACTATGGCTACACCTTC. Translated, it gives CASSATDRDYGYTF.

This chain connects TRBV7-2 to TRBJ1-5; 8 nucleotides match TRBD1. Germline values: CDR1 SGHTA, CDR2 FQGNSA. With 1 base clipped from V and 6 bases from J, the junction kept 5 bases outside the gene matches. CDR3 length: 15 residues. Here the CDR3 reads CASSLGGRGRQPQHF. DNA of the CDR3: TGTGCCAGCAGCTTAGGGGGCAGGGGGCGTCAGCCCCAGCATTTT.

The chain is built from TRBV7-9 and TRBJ1-5, with TRBD1 matching 8 bases. CDR1 and CDR2 (germline): SEHNR, FQNEAQ (reference sequence). This CDR3 contains 14 residues. Germline trimming cut 5 bases from V and 4 bases from J; bases unmatched to any gene: 4. CDR3 sequence: CASSPQGVNQPQHF. Written as DNA, the CDR3 is TGTGCCAGCAGCCCACAGGGGGTTAATCAGCCCCAGCATTTT.

V usage is TRBV5-1 and J usage is TRBJ1-5; D call uncertain. The CDR3 covers 14 residues. The germline V gene has CDR1 SGHRS and CDR2 YFSETQ. Trimming cost V 1 base and J 3 bases, with 8 bases left between them. The CDR3: CASSLSHPNQPQHF. In DNA form, the CDR3 reads TGCGCCAGCAGCTTGTCACACCCCAATCAGCCCCAGCATTTT.

CDR3: CASSLYGDEQFF. The DNA for the CDR3 is TGTGCCAGCAGCCTTTACGGAGATGAGCAGTTCTTC. This chain uses TRBV7-3 with TRBJ2-1; D is unclear. CDR3 length: 12 residues. Germline V gene data show CDR1 as SGHTA and CDR2 as FQGTGA. V was trimmed by 5 bases and J by 8 bases, leaving 10 bases between them.

The rearrangement uses TRBV13 and TRBJ2-5; tentatively, D is TRBD2 (6 bases). In germline, CDR1 is PRHDT, CDR2 FYEKMQ (reference sequence). This CDR3 has 14 amino acids. Trimming left V 2 bases short and J 5 bases short, with 12 bases between. CDR3 region: CASSLTGVSETQYF. The CDR3 nucleotides are TGTGCCAGCAGCTTAACGGGGGTCAGCGAGACCCAGTACTTC. The variable domain in full, completed from reference TRBV13 and TRBJ2-5, reads AAGVIQSPRHLIKEKRETATLKCYPIPRHDTVYWYQQGPGQDPQFLISFYEKMQSDKGSIPDRFSAQQFSDYHSELNMSSLELGDSALYFCASSLTGVSETQYFGPGTRLLVL.

The genes are TRBV6-5 and TRBJ2-7, with 7 bases matching TRBD2. V dropped 4 bases and J dropped 2; count of bases not matched to a gene: 8. CDR3 length equals 15 residues. Germline V gene lookup returns CDR1 MNHEY and CDR2 SVGAGI. This CDR3 reads CASSSPSGAAYEQYF. CDR3 DNA sequence: TGTGCCAGCAGTTCCCCCAGCGGGGCAGCCTACGAGCAGTACTTC.

The chain links TRBV7-2 to TRBJ1-1; no clear D gene. This CDR3 spans 13 amino acids. Germline CDR1 and CDR2: SGHTA and FQGNSA. V gave up 3 bases and J gave up 3 bases, with 8 bases separating them. The CDR3 loop reads CASSLGPDTEAFF. In DNA, the CDR3 is TGTGCCAGCAGCTTGGGTCCGGACACTGAAGCTTTCTTT.

The chain combines TRBV6-6 with TRBJ1-6; D uncertain. This CDR3 is built from 15 residues. Germline V gives CDR1 MNHNY, CDR2 SVGAGI (reference sequence). V was clipped by 7 bases and J by 0 bases, with 10 bases between them. The CDR3: CASKEPSSYNSPLHF. CDR3 sequence (DNA): TGTGCCAGCAAAGAGCCGAGCTCCTATAATTCACCCCTCCACTTT.

The chain has TRBV7-8 and TRBJ1-2; D gene ambiguous. The CDR3 contains 11 residues. The V and J ends lost 1 base and 8 bases respectively, with 5 bases between them. From germline, CDR1 is SGHVS and CDR2 FQNEAQ. The CDR3 region is CASSLGLGYTF. The CDR3 region has the DNA TGTGCCAGCAGCTTAGGGCTCGGCTACACCTTC.

V usage is TRBV5-4 and J usage is TRBJ2-2; D not certain. Germline CDR1 is SGHNT and CDR2 is YYREEE (reference sequence). V was clipped by 5 bases and J by 6 bases, with 14 bases between them. This CDR3 region has 14 residues. The CDR3 is CASSLTTFAGELFF. DNA for the CDR3: TGTGCCAGCAGTTTGACCACCTTTGCCGGGGAGCTGTTTTTT.

This clone was seen more than once but under ten times. The gene calls are TRBV4-1 and TRBJ1-6, with 8 nucleotides matching TRBD1. CDR3 length: 13 residues. The germline CDR1 and CDR2 sequences are MGHRA and YSYEKL. With 4 bases clipped from V and 8 bases from J, the junction kept 1 base outside the gene matches. The CDR3 DNA reads TGCGCCAGCAGCCTGGACAGGGATTCACCCCTCCACTTT. Translated, it gives CASSLDRDSPLHF.

The gene calls are TRBV6-5 and TRBJ1-2; D is uncertain. V was cut by 2 bases and J by 6 bases, with 10 bases left in between. There are 13 residues in the CDR3. Looked up from germline, CDR1 is MNHEY and CDR2 is SVGAGI. CDR3 DNA sequence: TGTGCCAGCAGTTACGCGGGGAACCATGGCTACACCTTC. This encodes CASSYAGNHGYTF.